This T cell receptor (beta chain) came from a study of vaccination and CD4 T cells after COVID-19. The sample's treatment: approximately nine-day PBMC culture with coronavirus spike peptide pools or control peptides (ViraFEST assay). Half the medium was exchanged for fresh IL-2 medium on days 3 and 7. The CDR3 is 15 residues long. Trimming took off 0 bases at V and 6 bases at J, with 14 bases between the two ends. Germline loops: CDR1 MNHEY, CDR2 SVGAGI. The sample holds a few counts of this clonotype. Its antigen is not known. Points from the study as a whole: Nearly all convalescent vaccine-specific clones, 304 of 307, recognized only SARS-CoV-2 spike.

The Oncomine TCR Beta short-read assay sequenced DNA from cultured CD4+ T cells. TCRdb reanalysed the PCR reads using MiXCR and keeps one entry per CDR3 protein. This repertoire shows about 23,000 distinct CDR3 sequences, approximately 48% found once; its top ten account for about a fifth. This receptor was obtained from a human donor who received a COVID-19 vaccine. Sequenced here: CD4+ T cells from blood, cultured in vitro, sampled before SARS-CoV-2 vaccination. This chain uses TRBV6-5 with TRBJ1-2, with D possibly matching TRBD1 (6 bases). CDR3 sequence reads: CASSYSSTGRDGYTF. CDR3 sequence (DNA): TGTGCCAGCAGTTACTCTTCGACAGGACGAGATGGCTACACCTTC.